The clone carrying this T cell receptor (beta chain) showed up many times. Amplification yielded TCR beta CDR3 regions, with RNA transcripts as the source. The HTBI primer set was used in a first-round RT-PCR of the TCR CDR3. TCRdb re-called the multiplex PCR reads through MiXCR, storing one row per CDR3 protein. The sample holds hundreds of thousands of distinct CDR3 sequences, approximately 18% seen once. Pregnant or lactating patients were excluded, as were those with uncontrolled infection or other autoimmune disease. The CDR3 runs to 15 residues. The V end was cut by 3 bases, the J end by 3 bases, with 11 bases between. This entry belongs to a study of T cells in Graves' hyperthyroidism and ophthalmopathy.

Sequences were obtained from blood. The V call is TRBV12-3 or TRBV12-4, the J call TRBJ1-4; D is unclear. The clonotype comes from a man in his forties or fifties with Graves' ophthalmopathy. The CDR3 bases are TGTGCCAGCAGTTTGGACCCCGGGGCTAATGAAAAACTGTTTTTT. It encodes CASSLDPGANEKLFF.